These T cell receptor beta chains were read from a single sample in a study of breast tumors, draining lymph nodes, adjacent tissues. A single record per CDR3 protein comes from TCRdb applying MiXCR to the multiplex PCR reads. In the table there are nearly 200,000 distinct CDR3 sequences, approximately 33% of which are singletons. Input material: axillary lymph node tissue. The receptors were sampled from a female donor with breast cancer. Some clones in this sample may be carry-over from other donors' samples. Each CDR3 is given with its conserved first and last residue. The D gene is left open where the match is weak. Clone size is given for some rows only: seen once, a few or many times, or a class if the clone is expanded.

length: 14; J: TRBJ2-2; V: TRBV9; D: -; size: many; DNA: TGTGCCAGCAGCGTAGTCGTGGCGGGCGGGGAGCTGTTTTTT; CDR3: CASSVVVAGGELFF
length: 15; J: TRBJ2-1; V: TRBV6-1; D: TRBD2; size: -; DNA: TGTGCCAGCAGTGGTGGACTAGCGGGAGGCAATGGGCAGTTCTTC; CDR3: CASSGGLAGGNGQFF
length: 12; J: TRBJ1-1; V: TRBV20-1; D: -; size: -; DNA: TGCAGTGCTACCCGAATGAACACTGAAGCTTTCTTT; CDR3: CSATRMNTEAFF
length: 15; J: TRBJ2-2; V: TRBV30; D: TRBD1; size: -; DNA: TGTGCCTCGACTCCCGGGACAGGGGACACCGGGGAGCTGTTTTTT; CDR3: CASTPGTGDTGELFF
length: 17; J: TRBJ1-6; V: TRBV5-1; D: TRBD1; size: many; DNA: TGCGCCAGCAGCGCCTCCCCGGGACAGGGGATAAATTCACCCCTCCACTTT; CDR3: CASSASPGQGINSPLHF
length: 13; J: TRBJ1-2; V: TRBV2; D: TRBD1; size: many; DNA: TGTGCCAGCAGATCGGGACAGGGTGGGGGCTACACCTTC; CDR3: CASRSGQGGGYTF
length: 15; J: TRBJ2-3; V: TRBV29-1; D: TRBD1; size: -; DNA: TGCAGCCAAGTAGCCGGGACAGGGAGCACAGATACGCAGTATTTT; CDR3: CSQVAGTGSTDTQYF
length: 14; J: TRBJ1-4; V: TRBV2; D: -; size: many; DNA: TGTGCCAGCAGTGAGGGGACGGCCGGAGGAAAACTGTTTTTT; CDR3: CASSEGTAGGKLFF
length: 15; J: TRBJ1-6; V: TRBV2; D: -; size: many; DNA: TGTGCCAGCAGTGAAAGGGCAGCATATAATTCACCCCTCCACTTT; CDR3: CASSERAAYNSPLHF
length: 16; J: TRBJ2-1; V: TRBV9; D: TRBD2; size: few; DNA: TGTGCCAGCAGCCTCTACGGGACTAGCGGGAGTTATGAGCAGTTCTTC; CDR3: CASSLYGTSGSYEQFF
length: 15; J: TRBJ1-2; V: TRBV7-8; D: TRBD1; size: many; DNA: TGTGCCAGCAGCCCCCGGACAGGGGAAAACTATGGCTACCCCTTC; CDR3: CASSPRTGENYGYPF
length: 15; J: TRBJ2-5; V: TRBV2; D: TRBD2; size: -; DNA: TGTGCCAGCGGGGGACTAGCGGGGTCTCAAGAGACCCAGTACTTC; CDR3: CASGGLAGSQETQYF
length: 18; J: TRBJ1-4; V: TRBV4-3; D: TRBD1; size: many; DNA: TGCGCCAGCAGCCAAGAGTATGCGGGGTACAGGGGAAACGAAAAACTGTTTTTT; CDR3: CASSQEYAGYRGNEKLFF
length: 14; J: TRBJ1-4; V: TRBV7-8; D: -; size: many; DNA: TGTGCCAGCAGCTGGGCGGACAACGATGAAAAACTGTTTTTT; CDR3: CASSWADNDEKLFF
length: 15; J: TRBJ2-2; V: TRBV10-3; D: TRBD2; size: few; DNA: TGTGCCATCAGTGGGTTACTAGCGGACGCCTGGGAGCTGTTTTTT; CDR3: CAISGLLADAWELFF
length: 16; J: TRBJ2-1; V: TRBV18; D: TRBD2; size: few; DNA: TGTGCCAGCTCACCTCCGGGGGGGAGAGATTACAATGAGCAGTTCTTC; CDR3: CASSPPGGRDYNEQFF
length: 13; J: TRBJ1-2; V: TRBV2; D: TRBD1; size: many; DNA: TGTGCCAGCAGTGAGGGCAGGGGGTATGGCTACACCTTC; CDR3: CASSEGRGYGYTF
length: 16; J: TRBJ1-4; V: TRBV19; D: TRBD1; size: -; DNA: TGTGCCAGTAGAAATAGCGGGGGACAGGGAAATGAAAAACTGTTTTTT; CDR3: CASRNSGGQGNEKLFF
length: 16; J: TRBJ2-3; V: TRBV11-2; D: -; size: many; DNA: TGTGCCAGCAGTCCACGGAGGGGGGGAGTAGGGGATACGCAGTATTTT; CDR3: CASSPRRGGVGDTQYF
length: 14; J: TRBJ2-2; V: TRBV9; D: -; size: many; DNA: TGTGCCAGCACCTCAGAGCCCCTTGGCGGGGAGCTGTTTTTT; CDR3: CASTSEPLGGELFF
length: 10; J: TRBJ2-7; V: TRBV20-1; D: -; size: many; DNA: TGCAGTGCCGTTCCCTACGAGCAGTACTTC; CDR3: CSAVPYEQYF
length: 14; J: TRBJ2-3; V: TRBV19; D: TRBD2; size: many; DNA: TGTGCCAGTAGTACTAGCGGGAGAGGCGATACGCAGTATTTT; CDR3: CASSTSGRGDTQYF
length: 15; J: TRBJ2-7; V: TRBV6-1; D: TRBD1; size: many; DNA: TGTGCCAGCAGCCACCGGGACAGGGCGCTGGGGGAGCAGTACTTC; CDR3: CASSHRDRALGEQYF
length: 13; J: TRBJ2-5; V: TRBV29-1; D: -; size: -; DNA: TGCAGCGTTGAAAGGGACAACCAAGAGACCCAGTACTTC; CDR3: CSVERDNQETQYF
length: 15; J: TRBJ1-2; V: TRBV28; D: TRBD1; size: few; DNA: TGTGCCAGCAACCGACCGGGACAGGGAGGCTATGGCTACACCTTC; CDR3: CASNRPGQGGYGYTF
length: 12; J: TRBJ2-3; V: TRBV28; D: TRBD2; size: many; DNA: TGTGCCAGCAGTTTTGCGGGAGAACCGCAGTATTTT; CDR3: CASSFAGEPQYF
length: 11; J: TRBJ1-2; V: TRBV20-1; D: -; size: many; DNA: TGCAGTGCTAGAGCCTCCCTTGGCTACACCTTC; CDR3: CSARASLGYTF
length: 15; J: TRBJ2-1; V: TRBV5-1; D: -; size: many; DNA: TGCGCCAGCAGCTTGGAAGGGACGCCTGGGGATGAGCAGTTCTTC; CDR3: CASSLEGTPGDEQFF
length: 16; J: TRBJ1-5; V: TRBV18; D: TRBD1; size: few; DNA: TGTGCCAGCTCATCTCGACAGGGTTCTAGTGATCAGCCCCAGCATTTT; CDR3: CASSSRQGSSDQPQHF
length: 12; J: TRBJ1-2; V: TRBV20-1; D: TRBD1; size: -; DNA: TGCAGTGCTCCCGGGACAGGGTCCGGCTACACCTTC; CDR3: CSAPGTGSGYTF
length: 14; J: TRBJ2-6; V: TRBV6-2/TRBV6-3; D: -; size: few; DNA: TGTGCCAGCACCCCGGGCTTGGGGGCCAACGTCCTGACTTTC; CDR3: CASTPGLGANVLTF
length: 13; J: TRBJ2-3; V: TRBV3-1; D: -; size: many; DNA: TGTGCCAGCAGCCAAGGAGGAGCGAGGACGCAGTATTTT; CDR3: CASSQGGARTQYF
length: 15; J: TRBJ2-7; V: TRBV7-2; D: -; size: many; DNA: TGTGCCAGCAGCCAGGACACCGGTAGCTCCTACGAGCAGTACTTC; CDR3: CASSQDTGSSYEQYF
length: 17; J: TRBJ2-1; V: TRBV6-6; D: TRBD2; size: few; DNA: TGTGCCAGCAGTCACCCCCGAGCTAGCGGTATTGGCAATGAGCAGTTCTTC; CDR3: CASSHPRASGIGNEQFF
length: 13; J: TRBJ2-2; V: TRBV2; D: -; size: -; DNA: TGTGCCAGCAGTGTACGGGGCGTCGGGGAGCTGTTTTTT; CDR3: CASSVRGVGELFF
length: 18; J: TRBJ1-2; V: TRBV7-9; D: TRBD1; size: many; DNA: TGTGCCAGCAGCTCACCCCCGGGACAGGTAAGGGGGCCGAATGGCTACACCTTC; CDR3: CASSSPPGQVRGPNGYTF